Listed here is a single TCR beta chain. In its sample, this clone was seen a few times. The antigen it binds to is not known. The record has no base qualities; no much larger clone is one base away. None of the patients had been given any treatment before thyroid surgery. Using T-cell receptor beta sequencing, the researchers looked back retrospectively at clinical samples from patients, gathered between about 2012 and 2019. Receptor amplification or capture employed PCR. Sequenced on an Illumina HiSeq 4000. High-throughput sequencing was used to profile the CDR3 region of the TCR beta-chain in every patient. In the source study's methods: Drawing on CDR3 differences between clinicopathological groups, the researchers built a classifier meant to tell apart patients with distant-metastatic papillary thyroid cancer. Repertoire diversity was assessed with the Shannon index, and tumor-blood repertoire similarity with the Morisita-Horn index. Using fastp at Q25 and MiXCR, TCRdb reprocessed the public reads and kept productive beta chains. Clone size and V and J calls follow TCRdb, not the original study. Present in this sample are tens of thousands of clones, around 19% of which were seen just once. The ten top clones hold about 30% of the sample.

The entry originates in a study of metastatic and nonmetastatic thyroid tumors (dated by TCRdb to 2020 to 2022). Concerning the study at large: Repertoires from peripheral blood and from tumor or nodule tissue samples of malignant and benign thyroid patients were compared. The full study reports these points: TCR beta diversity was reported as significantly higher in malignant tumors than in benign nodules, in both blood and tumor samples.

Spanning cysteine to phenylalanine, the CDR3 consists of 14 amino acids. Only the CDR3 DNA is retained, 42 bases long and in frame from the first base. A distance of 9 bases separates the germline ends of V and J, which lose 2 bases and 3 bases respectively. The germline V gene supplies CDR1 MNHEY and CDR2 SVGEGT. This clonotype was obtained from a female donor with papillary thyroid cancer or a benign thyroid nodule (not recorded which). Some clones in this sample may be carry-over from other donors' samples. Specimen: blood. The rearranged segments are TRBV6-2 or TRBV6-3 and TRBJ2-3, with TRBD1 perhaps the D gene, on 5 matching bases. CDR3 reads: CASSYRGPTDTQYF. The DNA reads as follows: TGTGCCAGCAGTTACAGGGGCCCGACAGATACGCAGTATTTT.